The 2 T cell receptor beta chains presented below share a single source sample, sequenced in a study of blood T cell repertoires in COVID-19. Repertoires were generated with immunoSEQ multiplex PCR, while TCRdb's copy carries only in-frame clones and drops some. The data contain around 300,000 clones, 86% of them singletons. The sample was PBMCs or T cells enriched from blood (not recorded which). The receptor source for this set is a woman aged 18-29 years who had recovered from COVID-19.

The chain is built from TRBV27 and TRBJ2-3; 7 bases are a match to TRBD1. CDR3 length equals 15 residues. Per germline, CDR1 MNHEY and CDR2 SMNVEV (reference sequence). Unmatched junction bases numbered 8, after V lost 5 bases and J lost 3 bases. The CDR3 is CASSTYRGGTDTQYF. The DNA of the CDR3 is TGTGCCAGCAGTACCTACAGGGGCGGAACAGATACGCAGTATTTT.

This sequence joins TRBV28 and TRBJ2-3; TRBD2 agrees at 8 bases. Germline assignment: CDR1 MDHEN and CDR2 SYDVKM. The J segment lost 0 bases and the V segment lost 3 bases, leaving 5 bases of the junction unmatched. This CDR3 is built from 16 residues. The CDR3 bases are TGTGCCAGCAGTTTCCCTCTAGCGGGCAGCACAGATACGCAGTATTTT. Translating it yields CASSFPLAGSTDTQYF.